The entry below describes one T cell receptor (beta chain). This entry belongs to a study of blood T cell repertoires in COVID-19. Study context: Italy, Spain and the United States were the sources of the convalescent and acute COVID-19 samples.

Clones were sequenced by immunoSEQ multiplex PCR, and TCRdb holds only the in-frame ones, with some missing. The table lists some 200,000 clones, around 83% of them singletons. The CDR3 is made up of 15 amino acids. Germline CDR1 reads MDHEN; CDR2 reads SYDVKM. V was clipped by 1 base and J by 7 bases, with 13 bases between them. This receptor was identified in a man aged 45-65 years with active or convalescent COVID-19. V usage is TRBV28 and J usage is TRBJ1-4; D possibly corresponds to TRBD1 (6 bases). The specimen sequenced was peripheral blood. CDR3 nucleotide sequence: TGTGCCAGCAGTTTATTTCCAGGGGATAGTGAAAAACTGTTTTTT. This encodes CASSLFPGDSEKLFF.